Sequencing of this T cell receptor (beta chain) was carried out in a study of regulatory T cells in long-lasting Graves disease (dated by TCRdb to the early 2020s). Background for the entire study: In the newly diagnosed Graves' disease group, patients had been taking antithyroid drugs for less than 3 months. This study used TCR sequencing and RNA sequencing of peripheral blood to compare persistent Graves' disease patients against newly diagnosed Graves' disease patients. The study was registered as a clinical trial and conducted in China. A total of about 35 samples underwent TCR sequencing, from about 13 patients with persistent Graves' disease and approximately 20 patients with newly diagnosed Graves' disease.

The library was generated by multiplex PCR. Instrument on record: Illumina HiSeq 4000. To build TCR beta libraries, CDR3 regions were amplified by Arm-PCR using iRepertoire HTBI primers. Before sequencing, the PCR products went through gel purification. Under the source paper's analysis protocol: Across samples, approximately 68 TRBV and 13 to 15 TRBJ segments were identified and used for gene usage analysis of CDR3 amino acid clonotypes. COPE and FqMerger were used to merge filtered high-quality paired reads into contigs. BLAST was used to align contigs to IMGT TRBV, TRBD and TRBJ reference genes, and CDR3 was defined according to IMGT. Highly expanded clones were defined as clonotypes with a frequency above 0.1%. Shannon entropy served as the measure of repertoire diversity, while the Gini coefficient captured V-J evenness. A clonotype found in more than one individual was treated as public. TCRdb reprocessing: public reads trimmed at Q25 with fastp, clones called with MiXCR, in-frame beta chains kept. Every entry covers one CDR3 protein and lists the most common genes and DNA from its rows. The V and J calls shown here were made by TCRdb, not taken from the authors' results. The sample table shows 560,000 or so distinct CDR3 sequences, and 16% are seen once. The ten largest account for 12% of the sample.

In the paper's terms, the time point label means: newly diagnosed GD, antithyroid drugs for less than 3 months. For both TCR sequencing and RNA sequencing, RNA was extracted from PBMCs in TRIzol. The diagnosis of Graves' disease followed American Thyroid Association guidelines. The patients came from an endocrinology department in Xi'an, China. From each patient, 8 to 10 milliliters of peripheral blood was collected into an EDTA anticoagulant tube. PBMCs were isolated by Ficoll Paque Plus density gradient separation without further T cell sorting. An Agilent 2100 Bioanalyzer and agarose gel were used to assess RNA quality, and a NanoDrop 2000 was used to measure RNA concentration. This clonotype came up many times. The antigen it recognizes is unknown. No base qualities exist here, and no much larger clone lies one base off it. The CDR3 contains 17 residues, cysteine and phenylalanine counted. Left in the record is the CDR3 DNA by itself, 51 bases read in frame from the first base. V and J are trimmed by 6 bases and 1 base, and the gene matches miss 5 bases of the junction. Based on the germline V gene, the CDR1 and CDR2 sequences are ENHRY and SYGVKD.

Points the paper makes about the study in general: Persistent disease showed preferential use of TRBV28, TRBJ1-2 and TRBJ2-5, whereas newly diagnosed disease favored TRBV20-1 and TRBJ2-1. Persistent Graves' disease patients showed lower TCR Shannon entropy and fewer highly expanded clones than newly diagnosed patients, suggesting clonal expansion. The authors acknowledged the small sample size as a limitation that may reduce accuracy. The study examined only peripheral blood because the primary lesion, thyroid tissue, could not be accessed. More public clonotypes were shared among persistent patients (fewer than 3,000) than among newly diagnosed patients (roughly 1,000). Only the TCR beta chain was sequenced and analyzed.

Separately, the same data were catalogued under a study of T cells in Graves' hyperthyroidism and ophthalmopathy. In that second paper, the authors write: A patient counted as having stable Graves' hyperthyroidism if no progression to ophthalmopathy occurred over 18 months of follow-up. Hyperthyroidism patients were aged 18 to 65 years and newly diagnosed, with disease duration of less than 2 months. Exclusion was applied to patients with uncontrolled infections, other autoimmune diseases, pregnancy or lactation. Diagnoses relied on clinical symptoms, serum thyroxine and TRAb, thyroid ultrasound and orbital computed tomography. The first round of RT-PCR for the TCR CDR3 was performed with the HTBI primer set and the Qiagen OneStep RT-PCR kit. Most expanded thyroid clonotypes (frequency above 0.001) were also detected in blood, suggesting blood repertoires may reflect thyroid immune responses. A model built on a 13 V-J signature distinguished ophthalmopathy from stable hyperthyroidism, reaching about 88% sensitivity and about 81% specificity in cross-validation and 80%/75% in testing. During validation, the model predicted progression to ophthalmopathy a median of roughly six months ahead of onset, with around 71% sensitivity and 72.22% specificity. To identify TCR V-J signatures that set the groups apart, the researchers used a discovery cohort of 100 patients, made up of roughly 40 with Graves' ophthalmopathy and 55 to 65 with stable Graves' hyperthyroidism. Prospective prediction of ophthalmopathy was tested in an independent validation cohort consisting of 18 hyperthyroidism patients and approximately 16 patients who later progressed to ophthalmopathy. The 100 or so discovery patients were divided at random into training and test sets in a 7:3 ratio. In addition, the study compared T-cell repertoires in thyroid tissue and in blood from 6 or 7 Graves' hyperthyroidism patients. After sampling, hyperthyroidism patients received methimazole starting at 30 mg daily, and ophthalmopathy patients received high-dose intravenous methylprednisolone. The libraries were constructed in a second round of multiplex PCR and then size-selected and purified. Sequencing of the libraries was done on an Illumina HiSeq2000 using paired-end 100 bp reads. SOAPnuke was used to process the raw data, removing reads that contained adapters or uncalled bases, had a mean Phred below 15, or lacked an exact match to the constant primer or identifier. COPE v1.2.5 was used to merge high-quality paired reads, and clonotypes were defined as unique nucleotide sequences. MiTCR v1.1 was used to align clonotypes to the IMGT TRBV, TRBD and TRBJ reference segments. Only V-J combinations with frequency above 0.0001, covering 99% to 99.2% of repertoires, were analysed. A TCS score was defined as the ratio between F50 (clonal expansion) and ExV (chaos), using BLOSUM62-based TCRdist between CDR3 peptides within each V-J. Welch's t-statistics and random forest reduced 500 to 550 V-J features to roughly 13, which were used in a naive Bayes classifier (R e1071). No statistical method was used to fix the sample size in advance, and group allocation was not hidden from the investigators. The paper reports TCR Vbeta CDR3 sequencing of roughly 140 peripheral blood samples: approximately 41 ophthalmopathy, under 80 hyperthyroidism and around 17 progressor patients.

The sample consisted of peripheral blood mononuclear cells (PBMCs), taken at new diagnosis, from a patient treated with antithyroid drugs. This receptor was obtained from a man aged 18 to 30 with Graves disease. Donor details come from another sample of the same person, matched by shared clones. The chain is encoded by TRBV10-3 joined to TRBJ2-1; 14 nucleotides in the junction match TRBD2. The nucleotide sequence is given as TGTGCCATCAGGGGGACTAGCGGGAGTGCGTCCTACAATGAGCAGTTCTTC. This gives the protein CAIRGTSGSASYNEQFF.